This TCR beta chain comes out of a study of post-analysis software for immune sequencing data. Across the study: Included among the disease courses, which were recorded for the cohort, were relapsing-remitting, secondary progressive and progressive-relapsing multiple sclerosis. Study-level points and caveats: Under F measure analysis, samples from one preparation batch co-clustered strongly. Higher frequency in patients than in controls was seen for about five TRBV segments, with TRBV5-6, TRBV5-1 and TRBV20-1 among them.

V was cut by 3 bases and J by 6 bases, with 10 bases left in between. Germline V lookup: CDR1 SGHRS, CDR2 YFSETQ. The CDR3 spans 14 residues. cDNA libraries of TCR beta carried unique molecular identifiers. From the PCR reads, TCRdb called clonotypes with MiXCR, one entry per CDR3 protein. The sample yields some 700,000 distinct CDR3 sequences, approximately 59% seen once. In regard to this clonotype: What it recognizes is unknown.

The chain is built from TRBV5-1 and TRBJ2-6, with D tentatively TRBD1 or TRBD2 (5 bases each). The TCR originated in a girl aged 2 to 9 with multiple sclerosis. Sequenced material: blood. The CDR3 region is CASSWGRSANVLTF. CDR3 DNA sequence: TGCGCCAGCAGCTGGGGGAGATCGGCCAACGTCCTGACTTTC.